This T cell receptor (beta chain) was observed in a study of cytomegalovirus exposure and HLA in healthy donors. Study observations and caveats: Later analysis associated a missense DCLRE1C variant with TCR beta V- and J-gene trimming. It was in a later analysis that TCR association rates were seen to vary by HLA locus, highest for DRB1 and lowest for HLA-C. Compared with the roughly 700-donor mean, an Asian-associated ancestry cluster reportedly had fewer N-insertions, according to a later analysis. Roughly uniform depth of sequencing across donors was assumed in presence/absence analyses.

The PCR was carried out with 60 Vbeta primers and 13 Jbeta primers. Repertoires were generated with immunoSEQ multiplex PCR, while TCRdb's copy carries only in-frame clones and drops some. The sample lists around 91,000 clones, just under 80% occurring once. Germline CDR1 and CDR2: MRHNA and SNTAGT. This CDR3 region has 15 residues. V was shortened by 1 base and J by 8 bases, with 14 bases between the two germline ends. This clone was observed a handful of times. Its antigen is not identified. The chain uses TRBV6-4 and TRBJ1-4, with D tentatively TRBD1 (5 bases). This receptor was obtained from a male donor in good health and CMV-seropositive. Sequencing was done on a sample of PBMCs. The CDR3 DNA sequence: TGTGCCAGCAGTGACTTTATCAGGGATTGCGAAAAACTGTTTTTT. Translated, it gives CASSDFIRDCEKLFF.